This is a list of T cell receptor beta chains from one sample in a study of PD-L1 blockade in urothelial cancer. Data came from immunoSEQ multiplex PCR; TCRdb stores just in-frame clones and leaves some out. The sample consists of about 80,000 clones, about 85% of them appearing once. Source: PBMCs, taken around atezolizumab (anti-PD-L1) treatment. These receptors were obtained from a woman aged 70 to 79 with urothelial cancer. The CDR3 runs from the conserved cysteine through the conserved F or W. D genes are given only for firm matches. Not every row has a clone size; where given, it reads once, few, many or a size class.

v_call	j_call	d_call	clone_size	cdr3_nt	cdr3_aa
TRBV5-1	TRBJ1-6	.	.	TGCGCCAGCAGCTTGGCTGGCGGCAGCTCCTATAATTCACCCCTCCACTTT	CASSLAGGSSYNSPLHF
TRBV9	TRBJ2-7	TRBD2	.	TGTGCCAGCAGCGTGGGAATCGGAGCGGGAGGTACTTTCTACGAGCAGTACTTC	CASSVGIGAGGTFYEQYF
TRBV18	TRBJ2-3	.	.	TGTGCCAGCTCACCAAGCGAGTTATCTAGCACAGATACGCAGTATTTT	CASSPSELSSTDTQYF
TRBV18	TRBJ1-1	TRBD1	once	TGTGCCAGCTCACCGCAGGGGGGCACTGAAGCTTTCTTT	CASSPQGGTEAFF
TRBV7-9	TRBJ1-4	.	.	TGTGCCAGCGCCGCGGGCGTTAATGAAAAACTGTTTTTT	CASAAGVNEKLFF
TRBV7-8	TRBJ1-5	TRBD1	.	TGTGCCAGCAGCTTAGGAGGACAGGGAGGTCAGCCCCAGCATTTT	CASSLGGQGGQPQHF
TRBV14	TRBJ2-1	.	.	TGTGCCAGCAGCCAAGCAGGGGTCAAGATTTATTACAATGAGCAGTTCTTC	CASSQAGVKIYYNEQFF
TRBV5-1	TRBJ2-1	.	.	TGCGCCAGCAGCTTCCGATTAGCCAGCTCCTACAATGAGCAGTTCTTC	CASSFRLASSYNEQFF
TRBV11-2	TRBJ2-5	.	once	TGTGCCAGCAGCTTCATCATCCCTGGTGTTAGTGAGACCCAGTACTTC	CASSFIIPGVSETQYF
TRBV10-3	TRBJ2-5	.	.	TGTGCCATCCAGTCCAGGGAGGTGGAGACCCAGTACTTC	CAIQSREVETQYF
TRBV5-1	TRBJ2-7	TRBD1	.	TGCGCCAGCAGCCGGGGACAGGGATCCTACGAGCAGTACTTC	CASSRGQGSYEQYF
TRBV7-2	TRBJ2-1	.	.	TGTGCCAGCAGCTTAGTGGGGCAGGTCTACAATGAGCAGTTCTTC	CASSLVGQVYNEQFF
TRBV9	TRBJ2-7	.	.	TGTGCCAGCAGCGCGCGACCAGGGGACAACGAGCAGTACTTC	CASSARPGDNEQYF